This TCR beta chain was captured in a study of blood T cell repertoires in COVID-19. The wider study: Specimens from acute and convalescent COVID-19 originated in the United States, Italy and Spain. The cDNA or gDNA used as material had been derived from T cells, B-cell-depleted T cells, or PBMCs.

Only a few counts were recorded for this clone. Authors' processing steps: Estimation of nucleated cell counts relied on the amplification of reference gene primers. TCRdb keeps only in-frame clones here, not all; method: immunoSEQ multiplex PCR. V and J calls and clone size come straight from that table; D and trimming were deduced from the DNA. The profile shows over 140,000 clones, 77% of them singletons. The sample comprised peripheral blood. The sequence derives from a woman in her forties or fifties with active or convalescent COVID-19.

CDR3 amino acids: CASRSQGSSTDTQYF. The DNA for the CDR3 is TGTGCCAGCAGGTCACAGGGGTCTAGCACAGATACGCAGTATTTT. The chain uses TRBV28 and TRBJ2-3; 7 bases align to TRBD1. Germline trimming cut 6 bases from V and 0 bases from J; bases unmatched to any gene: 6. There are 15 residues in the CDR3. Germline assignment: CDR1 MDHEN and CDR2 SYDVKM.